The T cell receptor (beta chain) under discussion was sequenced for a study of PD-1 and CTLA-4 blockade in melanoma. This clone was detected a few times. Sequencing was performed with immunoSEQ multiplex PCR; in TCRdb, only in-frame clones are kept and a portion is missing. The sample lists fewer than 14,000 clones; around four fifths were seen once. V lost 3 bases, J lost 4 bases, and 4 bases lay in between. This CDR3 region has 12 residues. The germline CDR1 and CDR2 sequences are MDHEN and SYDVKM. The chain is built from TRBV28 and TRBJ1-3, with D uncertain. This specimen consisted of CD8+ T cells from peripheral blood, obtained from a patient given anti-PD-1 treatment. This receptor was obtained from a human donor with melanoma. Here the CDR3 DNA reads TGTGCCAGCAGTTTCGAAGGAAACACCATATATTTT. Protein product: CASSFEGNTIYF.